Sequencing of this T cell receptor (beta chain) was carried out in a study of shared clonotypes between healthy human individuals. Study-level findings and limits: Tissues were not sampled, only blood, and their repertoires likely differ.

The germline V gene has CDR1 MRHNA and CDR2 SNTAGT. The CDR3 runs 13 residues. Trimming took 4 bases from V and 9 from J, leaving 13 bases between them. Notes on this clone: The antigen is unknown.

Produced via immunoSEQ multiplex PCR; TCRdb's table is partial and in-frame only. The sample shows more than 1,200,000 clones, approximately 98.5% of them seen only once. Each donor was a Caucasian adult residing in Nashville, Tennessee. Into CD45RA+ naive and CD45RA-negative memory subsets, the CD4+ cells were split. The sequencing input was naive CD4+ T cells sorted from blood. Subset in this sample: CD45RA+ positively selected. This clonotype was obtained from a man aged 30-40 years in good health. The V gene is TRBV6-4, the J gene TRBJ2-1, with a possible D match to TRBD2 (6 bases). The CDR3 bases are TGTGCCAGCAGTGCGGCGGGGTACGGTGAGCAGTTCTTC. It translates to CASSAAGYGEQFF.